The rows below give T cell receptor delta chains drawn from one sample of a study of gamma-delta chains in newborns, infants, children. TCRdb made new clone calls on the reads using CATT. The sample contains 7,500 to 10,000 delta-chain clones, 20% to 25% of which appear only once. The sequencing input was blood. Receptor source: a child who was a newborn, infant or young child, either healthy, febrile or measles-vaccinated (not recorded which). CDR3s include the opening cysteine and the closing phenylalanine or tryptophan. A D gene is named only where the DNA matches it firmly. Not all rows give a size; the values are once, few, many and, for expanded clones, a class.

v_gene: TRDV2; j_gene: TRDJ1; abundance: -; d_gene: TRDD3; CDR3nt: TGTGCCTGTGACACTATTCTGGGGGCCCACCGTCGTACCGATAAACTCATCTTT; CDR3aa: CACDTILGAHRRTDKLIF
v_gene: TRDV2; j_gene: TRDJ2; abundance: -; d_gene: -; CDR3nt: TGTGCCTGTGACCCACTTCCTCACCGACCCCGATCAGACTTTGGGATCCAAGAAGCTTTGACAGCACAACTCTTCTTT; CDR3aa: CACDPLPHRPRSDFGIQEALTAQLFF
v_gene: TRDV2; j_gene: TRDJ1; abundance: -; d_gene: -; CDR3nt: TGTGCCTGTGACACCGTGGGGGCCCTCACCGATGAACTCATCTTT; CDR3aa: CACDTVGALTDELIF
v_gene: TRDV2; j_gene: TRDJ1; abundance: few; d_gene: TRDD3; CDR3nt: TGTGCCTGTGACTCGGTGGAAGACTGGGGGATATTGGGGACCGATAAACTCATCTTT; CDR3aa: CACDSVEDWGILGTDKLIF
v_gene: TRDV1; j_gene: TRDJ1; abundance: -; d_gene: TRDD3; CDR3nt: TGTGCTCTTGGGGAGCCCCAGCTTCCCTCCCTCCGTACTGGGGGATTCCTATGGTACACCGATAAACTCATCTTT; CDR3aa: CALGEPQLPSLRTGGFLWYTDKLIF
v_gene: TRDV2; j_gene: TRDJ1; abundance: few; d_gene: TRDD3; CDR3nt: TGTGCCTGTGACACTATCGGTGGGGGACACCATTACACCGATAAACTCATCTTT; CDR3aa: CACDTIGGGHHYTDKLIF
v_gene: TRDV2; j_gene: TRDJ2; abundance: medium-sized; d_gene: TRDD3; CDR3nt: TGTGCCTGTGACACCGTACTGGGGGATACGCCAGCAGCACAACTCTTCTTT; CDR3aa: CACDTVLGDTPAAQLFF
v_gene: TRDV2; j_gene: TRDJ1; abundance: few; d_gene: TRDD3; CDR3nt: TGTGCCTGTGACACCCTACGACCTACTGGGGGATATGTAATCGATAAGCTCATCTTT; CDR3aa: CACDTLRPTGGYVIDKLIF
v_gene: TRDV2; j_gene: TRDJ3; abundance: few; d_gene: TRDD3; CDR3nt: TGTGCCTGTGACGGAGCCTCACTGGGGGTCGTCTCCTGGGACACCCGACAGATGTTTTTC; CDR3aa: CACDGASLGVVSWDTRQMFF
v_gene: TRDV2; j_gene: TRDJ1; abundance: few; d_gene: -; CDR3nt: TGTGCCTGTGTCCGCTTGGGGGACACCGATAAACTCATCTTT; CDR3aa: CACVRLGDTDKLIF
v_gene: TRDV2; j_gene: TRDJ1; abundance: few; d_gene: TRDD3; CDR3nt: TGTGCCTGTGACTCCTGGGGGGCAAGCCTCGATAAACTCATCTTT; CDR3aa: CACDSWGASLDKLIF
v_gene: TRDV2; j_gene: TRDJ1; abundance: -; d_gene: TRDD3; CDR3nt: TGTGCCTGTGACACCGTAGAAAAAAAACTGGGGGATAAGAGTATGACCGATAAACTCATCTTT; CDR3aa: CACDTVEKKLGDKSMTDKLIF
v_gene: TRDV2; j_gene: TRDJ1; abundance: few; d_gene: TRDD3; CDR3nt: TGTGCCTGCTACTCCCTACTGGGGGACTCCACCGATAAATTCATCTTT; CDR3aa: CACYSLLGDSTDKFIF
v_gene: TRDV2; j_gene: TRDJ1; abundance: medium-sized; d_gene: -; CDR3nt: TGTGCCTGTGACACACTCCCTACCGCTACTGATCTAAAGTACACCGATAAACTCATCTTT; CDR3aa: CACDTLPTATDLKYTDKLIF
v_gene: TRDV2; j_gene: TRDJ1; abundance: few; d_gene: TRDD3; CDR3nt: TGTGCCTGTGACACCGTTCCTAGCCGGGGGATAGAGGCAATCGGCGCTAAACTCATCTTT; CDR3aa: CACDTVPSRGIEAIGAKLIF
v_gene: TRDV2; j_gene: TRDJ1; abundance: -; d_gene: TRDD3; CDR3nt: TGTGCCTGTGACACCGTGGGAGCAGGTTTTCACCCTGGAGTGAGGGGGATGACCGATAAACTCATCTTT; CDR3aa: CACDTVGAGFHPGVRGMTDKLIF
v_gene: TRDV2; j_gene: TRDJ1; abundance: -; d_gene: -; CDR3nt: TGTGCCTGTGACCTGCTGGGAAATACCGATAAACTCATCTTT; CDR3aa: CACDLLGNTDKLIF
v_gene: TRDV2; j_gene: TRDJ1; abundance: -; d_gene: TRDD3; CDR3nt: TGTGCCTGCGATCCCTTACTGGGGGATACCGATAAACTCATCTTT; CDR3aa: CACDPLLGDTDKLIF
v_gene: TRDV1; j_gene: TRDJ1; abundance: few; d_gene: -; CDR3nt: TGTGCTCTTGGGAAACCTCTCCCGGGGACCGATAAACTCATCTTT; CDR3aa: CALGKPLPGTDKLIF
v_gene: TRDV2; j_gene: TRDJ1; abundance: few; d_gene: TRDD3; CDR3nt: TGTGCCTGTGACACCGTCTCTGGGGGACTCCTCCCAATCACCGCCGATAAACTCATCTTT; CDR3aa: CACDTVSGGLLPITADKLIF
v_gene: TRDV2; j_gene: TRDJ1; abundance: -; d_gene: TRDD3; CDR3nt: TGTGCCTGTGACACCCTGGGGGAGAAAACCGATAAACTCATCTTT; CDR3aa: CACDTLGEKTDKLIF
v_gene: TRDV2; j_gene: TRDJ1; abundance: -; d_gene: -; CDR3nt: TGTGCCTGTGACCAAGTACCTTCAACCGATAAACTCATCTTT; CDR3aa: CACDQVPSTDKLIF
v_gene: TRDV2; j_gene: TRDJ4; abundance: once; d_gene: -; CDR3nt: TGTGCCTGTGACACCGGGGGAAACCTGAGAAAAAAGACCAGACCCATGATCTTT; CDR3aa: CACDTGGNLRKKTRPMIF
v_gene: TRDV2; j_gene: TRDJ1; abundance: medium-sized; d_gene: TRDD3; CDR3nt: TGTGCCTGTGACACCCTCGCGGGGGTGGGGGATCTGTACACCGATAAACTCATCTTT; CDR3aa: CACDTLAGVGDLYTDKLIF
v_gene: TRDV1; j_gene: TRDJ1; abundance: -; d_gene: -; CDR3nt: TGTGCTCTTGGGGAGTATCCAGGCGACACCGATAAACTCATCTTT; CDR3aa: CALGEYPGDTDKLIF
v_gene: TRDV2; j_gene: TRDJ3; abundance: few; d_gene: -; CDR3nt: TGTGCCTGTGACACCGGCTGGGCCAGCTCCTGGGACACCCGACAGATGTTTTTC; CDR3aa: CACDTGWASSWDTRQMFF
v_gene: TRDV2; j_gene: TRDJ3; abundance: -; d_gene: -; CDR3nt: TGTGCCTGTGACACGGTGTTACTCGTCCGGGACACCCGACAGATGTTTTTC; CDR3aa: CACDTVLLVRDTRQMFF
v_gene: TRDV2; j_gene: TRDJ1; abundance: few; d_gene: TRDD3; CDR3nt: TGTGCCTGTGACCCCCTTACTGGGGGCCCCTCGTACCCCGATAAACTCATCTTT; CDR3aa: CACDPLTGGPSYPDKLIF
v_gene: TRDV2; j_gene: TRDJ3; abundance: -; d_gene: -; CDR3nt: TGTGCCTGTGACACTTTGGGTTCGACCAGCTCCTGGGACACCCGACAGATGTTTTTC; CDR3aa: CACDTLGSTSSWDTRQMFF
v_gene: TRDV2; j_gene: TRDJ1; abundance: few; d_gene: -; CDR3nt: TGTGCCTGTGACACCGTCCCAACCGAAGGGTACACCGATAAACTCATCTTT; CDR3aa: CACDTVPTEGYTDKLIF
v_gene: TRDV2; j_gene: TRDJ1; abundance: -; d_gene: -; CDR3nt: TGTGCCTCACTCCCCCGTACGGGGGGACCCACGGAAACCGATAAAATCATCTTT; CDR3aa: CASLPRTGGPTETDKIIF
v_gene: TRDV2; j_gene: TRDJ1; abundance: few; d_gene: -; CDR3nt: TGTGCCTGTGACACACTAACTCTGGGGAGCACCGATAAACTCATCTTT; CDR3aa: CACDTLTLGSTDKLIF
v_gene: TRDV1; j_gene: TRDJ1; abundance: -; d_gene: TRDD3; CDR3nt: TGTGCTCTTGGGGAGGGCGTCCAATTCCTCTGGGGGATACTCACCGATAAACTCATCTTT; CDR3aa: CALGEGVQFLWGILTDKLIF
v_gene: TRDV2; j_gene: TRDJ1; abundance: few; d_gene: -; CDR3nt: TGTGCCTGTGACACCGTAGGGCTGCTGGGGTACATCATCTTT; CDR3aa: CACDTVGLLGYIIF
v_gene: TRDV2; j_gene: TRDJ1; abundance: -; d_gene: TRDD3; CDR3nt: TGTGCCTGTTGTTTACTGGGGGACCCCACCGATAAACTCATCTTT; CDR3aa: CACCLLGDPTDKLIF
v_gene: TRDV2; j_gene: TRDJ3; abundance: few; d_gene: TRDD3; CDR3nt: TGTGCCTGTGACGGGGGATCGGTGGGGGATCCCGCGATATCCTGGGACACCCGACAGATGTTTTTC; CDR3aa: CACDGGSVGDPAISWDTRQMFF
v_gene: TRDV2; j_gene: TRDJ1; abundance: -; d_gene: TRDD3; CDR3nt: TGTGCCTGTGACACGGTGGGGGATAAAGAAGGCACCGATAAACTCATCTTT; CDR3aa: CACDTVGDKEGTDKLIF
v_gene: TRDV2; j_gene: TRDJ1; abundance: -; d_gene: -; CDR3nt: TGTGCCTGTGACACCGTTGGGGGCACCGATAAACTCATCTTT; CDR3aa: CACDTVGGTDKLIF
v_gene: TRDV2; j_gene: TRDJ1; abundance: few; d_gene: TRDD3; CDR3nt: TGTGCCTGTGACATACTGGGGGATACTAAGGAAGGCACCGATAAACTCATCTTT; CDR3aa: CACDILGDTKEGTDKLIF
v_gene: TRDV1; j_gene: TRDJ1; abundance: once; d_gene: TRDD3; CDR3nt: TGTGCTCTTGGGATAAAGCAAATTTGGGGGATACGGACGACCGATAAACTCATCTTT; CDR3aa: CALGIKQIWGIRTTDKLIF
v_gene: TRDV2; j_gene: TRDJ1; abundance: few; d_gene: -; CDR3nt: TGTGCCTGTGACTGGGTCGAGTACACCGATAAACTCATCTTT; CDR3aa: CACDWVEYTDKLIF
v_gene: TRDV2; j_gene: TRDJ3; abundance: few; d_gene: TRDD2; CDR3nt: TGTGCCTGTGACGACCCTTCCTTACGCTCCTGGGACACCCGACAGATGTTTTTC; CDR3aa: CACDDPSLRSWDTRQMFF
v_gene: TRDV2; j_gene: TRDJ3; abundance: -; d_gene: TRDD3; CDR3nt: TGTGCCCGTGACACGCCCGAACTGGGGGCCACTTCCTGGGACACCCGACAGATGTTTTTC; CDR3aa: CARDTPELGATSWDTRQMFF
v_gene: TRDV2; j_gene: TRDJ3; abundance: few; d_gene: -; CDR3nt: TGTGCCTGTGACACCGCGGACCTGTCCTGGGACACCCGACAGATGTTTTTC; CDR3aa: CACDTADLSWDTRQMFF
v_gene: TRDV2; j_gene: TRDJ1; abundance: few; d_gene: -; CDR3nt: TGTGCCTGTGAACGGCTGGGAAGACCCGATAAACTCATCTTT; CDR3aa: CACERLGRPDKLIF
v_gene: TRDV2; j_gene: TRDJ1; abundance: -; d_gene: TRDD3; CDR3nt: TGTGCCTGTGACGTCTTGGGTACTGGGGGAGACAACACCGATAAACTCATCTTT; CDR3aa: CACDVLGTGGDNTDKLIF
v_gene: TRDV2; j_gene: TRDJ3; abundance: -; d_gene: TRDD3; CDR3nt: TGTGCCTGTGACACACTCGGCGTACTGGGGGATAGCTCCTGGGACACCCGACAGATGTTTTTC; CDR3aa: CACDTLGVLGDSSWDTRQMFF
v_gene: TRDV2; j_gene: TRDJ3; abundance: few; d_gene: TRDD3; CDR3nt: TGTGCCTGTGACAGGGTGACTGGGGGATACGCGGAGACCCGACAGATGTTTTTC; CDR3aa: CACDRVTGGYAETRQMFF
v_gene: TRDV2; j_gene: TRDJ1; abundance: -; d_gene: TRDD3; CDR3nt: TGTGCCTGTGACAATCTTTTACATCCCACTGGGGGGACCGCCTCGTACACCGATAAACTCATCTTT; CDR3aa: CACDNLLHPTGGTASYTDKLIF
v_gene: TRDV2; j_gene: TRDJ1; abundance: -; d_gene: TRDD3; CDR3nt: TGTGCCTTTGACAGCGTACTGGGGGTTGAACTCATCTTT; CDR3aa: CAFDSVLGVELIF